The clone carrying this T cell receptor beta chain showed up just a few times. This sample was included in a study of T-cell memory formation after mild COVID-19. Study background: TCR clusters were mostly donor specific.

CDR3 length: 13 residues. The germline gives CDR1 SEHNR, CDR2 FQNEAQ (reference sequence). The V end lost 1 base, the J end lost 3 bases, and 6 bases lay between the germline ends. TCRdb re-analysed the 5' RACE reads in MiXCR, keeping a single row per CDR3 protein. This table holds around 200,000 distinct CDR3 sequences, about 21% found once. The chain carries TRBV7-9 and TRBJ2-5; D not certain. The clonotype was recovered from an adult woman who had mild COVID-19 (a few samples of this study predate the infection). Cell type and time point are not known. The sample comprised PBMCs or a T cell subset sorted from them (not recorded which). The CDR3 spells CASSLVHEETQYF. The CDR3 DNA is TGTGCCAGCAGCTTAGTACACGAAGAGACCCAGTACTTC.